This T cell receptor beta chain was observed in a study of blood T cell repertoires in COVID-19. About the research overall: Whether acute or convalescent, the COVID-19 samples came from the United States, Italy and Spain. PBMCs, B-cell-depleted T cells, or T cells were the source of the cDNA or gDNA that made up the material.

Trimming took off 3 bases at V and 5 bases at J, with 9 bases between the two ends. This CDR3 spans 13 amino acids. Germline lookup yields CDR1 KGHDR and CDR2 SFDVKD. Seattle's enrolled individuals joined amid active infection and were then monitored longitudinally. This clone was counted a few times. Original processing methods: Reference gene primers were amplified, and this amplification served to estimate nucleated cell counts. The assay was immunoSEQ multiplex PCR, and TCRdb's table has in-frame clones only and misses some. The V and J calls and clone size come from that table; D and trimming were worked out from the DNA. Among 250,000 to 350,000 clones listed, 86% were seen once.

The receptor was isolated from a woman in her 70s with COVID-19, enrolled during active disease. The chain uses TRBV24-1 and TRBJ1-2; D perhaps matches TRBD1 (5 bases). The sample taken for sequencing was peripheral blood. In DNA form, the CDR3 reads TGTGCCACCAGTGATGGACAATTTTATGGCTACACCTTC. This translates into CATSDGQFYGYTF.